The source of this TCR beta chain is a study of blood T cell repertoires in COVID-19. The wider study: Acute and convalescent COVID-19 specimens originated in the United States, Italy and Spain. PBMCs, B-cell-depleted T cells, or T cells were the source of the cDNA or gDNA that made up the material.

Here immunoSEQ multiplex PCR was the method, and the copy in TCRdb shows in-frame clones only, minus some. The top ten hold about 2.1% of the sample, which has roughly 230,000 clones, around 90% seen once. Germline lookup yields CDR1 SGDLS and CDR2 YYNGEE. The CDR3 loop spans 16 amino acids. The V gene lost 0 bases and the J gene lost 4 bases, with 13 bases spanning the gap. The origin of this receptor is a woman in her sixties or seventies with COVID-19, enrolled during active disease. The sequencing input was peripheral blood. This chain joins TRBV9 and TRBJ2-2; weak D call: TRBD1 (5 bases). This CDR3 is CASSVVAGISTGELFF. DNA for the CDR3: TGTGCCAGCAGCGTAGTAGCAGGGATATCCACCGGGGAGCTGTTTTTT.